The sequence of this TCR beta chain was determined in a study of monozygotic twins with inflammatory bowel disease. Findings of the study overall: Neither one strong signal nor one clonotype associated with IBD was supported. Patients with IBD had less TCRbeta diversity (inverse Simpson) than their healthy co-twins. IBD patients shared fewer clonotypes with others than healthy twins, especially with disease activity.

In eight separate reactions per sample, cDNA was generated. TCRdb re-called the 5' RACE reads and gives one entry per CDR3 protein, without DNA. The ten most abundant clones cover roughly 7.7% of a sample with 200,000 to 250,000 distinct CDR3 sequences. Germline V gives CDR1 SGHTA, CDR2 FQGNSA. CDR3 length: 15 residues. As to this clonotype: Its cognate antigen is unknown.

Sequenced sample: blood. The J gene is TRBJ2-3, the V gene TRBV7-2; the D call of TRBD2 rests on TCRdb alone, since no DNA is present to check it. This sequence originates from a human donor with ulcerative colitis or Crohn's disease, or a healthy co-twin of an affected twin (not recorded which). The CDR3 here is CASSSSGRAEDTQYF.